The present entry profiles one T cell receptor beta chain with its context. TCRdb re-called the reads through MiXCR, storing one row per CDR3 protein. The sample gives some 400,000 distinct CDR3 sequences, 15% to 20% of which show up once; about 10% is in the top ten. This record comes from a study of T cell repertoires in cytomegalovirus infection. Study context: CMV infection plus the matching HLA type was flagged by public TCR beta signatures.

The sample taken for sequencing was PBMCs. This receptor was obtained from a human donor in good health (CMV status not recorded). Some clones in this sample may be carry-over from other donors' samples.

The CDR3 DNA reads as TGTGCCAGCAGCCAGCCACAGGGTTATGGCTACACCTTC. As protein: CASSQPQGYGYTF. The chain recombines TRBV14 with TRBJ1-2; tentative D call: TRBD1 (6 bases). The V and J ends lost 3 bases and 5 bases respectively, with 10 bases between them. There are 13 residues in the CDR3. Germline values: CDR1 SGHDN, CDR2 FVKESK.